The present T cell receptor (beta chain) was sequenced within a study of cytomegalovirus exposure and HLA in healthy donors. A word on this clone: Its antigen is unidentified.

Germline V gene sequence: CDR1 SGHNT, CDR2 YENEEA. The CDR3 consists of 15 residues. The V and J ends lost 5 bases and 0 bases respectively, with 12 bases between them. The PCR had 60 Vbeta and 13 Jbeta primers. Measured with immunoSEQ multiplex PCR; TCRdb has only the in-frame clones, and not every one. The sample includes under 200,000 clones, roughly 84% of them seen just once. Findings of the study overall: Across HLA loci, a later analysis found differing TCR association rates, with DRB1 most and HLA-C fewest.

The sample was PBMCs. The sequence came from a man aged 50 or older in good health and CMV-seropositive. V and J are TRBV11-3 and TRBJ2-3, with a possible D match to TRBD2 (6 bases). CDR3 nucleotides: TGTGCCAGCAGCCCCGCCGGGACTAGCACAGATACGCAGTATTTT. Translated: CASSPAGTSTDTQYF.